This entry lists 9 T cell receptor beta chains sequenced from one sample in a study of identical twins. TCRdb analysed the 5' RACE reads with MiXCR anew, one entry per CDR3 protein. The sample comprises a few hundred thousand distinct CDR3 sequences, nearly 10% of which are singletons, and under 3.5% rests with the top ten. These data were also reused for a study on yellow fever vaccine responses in identical twins.

Sequences were obtained from PBMCs. The receptors were sampled from a woman aged 18-35 years in good health.

This clonotype showed up many times. The rearrangement links TRBV5-5 to TRBJ2-7; a possible D gene is TRBD1 (5 bases). The V gene lost 2 bases and the J gene lost 2 bases, with 11 bases spanning the gap. Germline lookup yields CDR1 SGHKS and CDR2 YYEKEE (reference sequence). The CDR3 has 14 residues. The CDR3 DNA follows: TGTGCCAGCAGCTTAACAGGAGCTACCTACGAGCAGTACTTC. Translating it yields CASSLTGATYEQYF.

This clonotype turned up a few times. The chain joins TRBV7-2 to TRBJ2-3; perhaps TRBD2 as D (5 bases). This CDR3 spans 13 amino acids. The V and J ends lost 6 bases and 10 bases respectively, with 17 bases between them. Germline V gene sequence: CDR1 SGHTA, CDR2 FQGNSA. The CDR3 sequence is CASRPGGSDPQYF. The CDR3 nucleotides are TGTGCCAGCAGGCCAGGCGGGTCCGACCCGCAGTATTTT.

This clonotype was seen only a few times. This chain uses TRBV20-1 with TRBJ2-2; D possibly corresponds to TRBD2 (5 bases). V lost 3 bases and J 5 bases, leaving 13 bases between the germline ends. Germline V gives CDR1 DFQATT, CDR2 SNEGSKA (reference sequence). CDR3 length equals 14 residues. The DNA of the CDR3 is TGCAGTGCTAGGGATGGGAGTATAACCGGGGAGCTGTTTTTT. Protein product: CSARDGSITGELFF.

This clonotype appeared many times. This chain uses TRBV2 with TRBJ2-3, with 8 nucleotides matching TRBD1. CDR1 is SNHLY, CDR2 FYNNEI, per germline. J was trimmed by 4 bases and V by 1 base; bases with no gene match: 16. The CDR3 is made up of 19 amino acids. CDR3 sequence: CASSEVPGWQGAAADTQYF. In DNA, the CDR3 is TGTGCCAGCAGTGAAGTCCCCGGCTGGCAGGGGGCCGCCGCAGATACGCAGTATTTT.

This clonotype was seen many times. For the CDR3, the DNA is TGTGCCAGCAGCCCTCAGGGATACAATCAGCCCCAGCATTTT. Translation: CASSPQGYNQPQHF. The rearrangement links TRBV7-9 to TRBJ1-5, with a possible D match to TRBD1 (5 bases). Trimming left V 5 bases short and J 3 bases short, with 11 bases between. Germline V gene data show CDR1 as SEHNR and CDR2 as FQNEAQ (reference sequence). CDR3 size: 14 residues.

This clonotype came up many times. The V gene is TRBV10-3, the J gene TRBJ2-3; maybe TRBD2 (6 bases). CDR1 is ENHRY, CDR2 SYGVKD, per germline. This CDR3 is 14 amino acids long. V was pared by 6 bases and J by 0 bases, with 10 bases between. The DNA for the CDR3 is TGTGCCATCAGCCTGGGGACTAGCACAGATACGCAGTATTTT. As protein: CAISLGTSTDTQYF.

This clonotype was detected ten times or more. CDR3 coding DNA: TGTGCCAGCAGCCGGGGACTTAATAATTCACCCCTCCACTTT. It translates to CASSRGLNNSPLHF. The V call is TRBV12-3 or TRBV12-4, the J call TRBJ1-6, with a tentative D call TRBD1 (5 bases). The CDR3 contains 14 residues. Trimming took 6 bases from V and 5 from J, leaving 11 bases between them.

The chain has TRBV20-1 and TRBJ1-5; TRBD1 matches 8 bases. CDR1 and CDR2 (germline): DFQATT, SNEGSKA (reference sequence). The CDR3 has 13 residues. V gave up 6 bases and J gave up 3 bases; unmatched junction bases: 4. The CDR3 nucleotides are TGCAGTGCATACAGGGGGTACAATCAGCCCCAGCATTTT. Protein: CSAYRGYNQPQHF.

There are a few counts of this clonotype. This chain uses TRBV15 with TRBJ2-1, with a weak D call TRBD1 (5 bases). The CDR3 spans 12 residues. In germline, CDR1 is LNHNV, CDR2 YYDKDF (reference sequence). V was shortened by 4 bases and J by 12 bases, with 13 bases between the two germline ends. The CDR3 DNA is TGTGCCACCAGCAAGGGGTTTTTAGGGCAGTTCTTC. Its protein product is CATSKGFLGQFF.